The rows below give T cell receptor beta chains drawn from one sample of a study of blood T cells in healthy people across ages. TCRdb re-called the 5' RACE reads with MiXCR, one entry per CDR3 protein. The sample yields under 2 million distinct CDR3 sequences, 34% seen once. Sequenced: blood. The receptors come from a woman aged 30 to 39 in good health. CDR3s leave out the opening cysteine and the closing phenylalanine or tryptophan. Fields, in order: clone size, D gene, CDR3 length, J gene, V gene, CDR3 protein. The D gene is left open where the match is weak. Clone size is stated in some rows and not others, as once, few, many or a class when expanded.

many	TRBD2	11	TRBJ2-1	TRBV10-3	AISWGLQNEQF
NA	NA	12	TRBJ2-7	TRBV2	ASTSGRDSYEQY
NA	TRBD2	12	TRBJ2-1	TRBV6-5	ASRSAGGNNEQF
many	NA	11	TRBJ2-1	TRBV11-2	ASSSDRNNEQF
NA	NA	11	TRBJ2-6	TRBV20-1	NARFSGANVLT
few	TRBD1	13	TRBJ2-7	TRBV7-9	ASSLDGDRAYEQY
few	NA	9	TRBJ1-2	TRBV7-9	ASTGAEGYT
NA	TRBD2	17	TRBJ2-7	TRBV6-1	ASSARPGLAGGRSYEQY
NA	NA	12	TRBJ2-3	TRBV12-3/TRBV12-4	ASTSGLRTDTQY
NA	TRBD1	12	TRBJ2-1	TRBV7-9	ASSDRGTYNEQF
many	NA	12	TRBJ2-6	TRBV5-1	ASSWSSGANVLT
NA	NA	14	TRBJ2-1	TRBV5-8	ASSQAVVGPYNEQF
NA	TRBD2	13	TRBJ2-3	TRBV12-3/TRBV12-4	ASSYGEGVSDTQY
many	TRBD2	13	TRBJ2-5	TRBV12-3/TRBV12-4	ASSLRLAGVETQY
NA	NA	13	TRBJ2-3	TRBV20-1	SARVLAVSTDTQY
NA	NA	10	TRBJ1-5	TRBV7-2	ASSSPGVPQH
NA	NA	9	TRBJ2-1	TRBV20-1	SASNSHEQF
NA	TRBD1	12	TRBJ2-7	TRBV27	ASSRDSTLREQY
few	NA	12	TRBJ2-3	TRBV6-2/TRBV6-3	ASSWGGPTDTQY
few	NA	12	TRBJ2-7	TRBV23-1	ASSPPNSSYEQY
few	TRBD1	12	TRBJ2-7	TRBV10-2	ATSQDRGLYEQY
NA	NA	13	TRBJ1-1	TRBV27	ASSLGSTGVTEAF
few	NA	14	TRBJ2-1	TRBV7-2	ASSLALGVPYNEQF
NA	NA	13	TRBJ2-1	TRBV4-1	ASSSQLYSHGEQF
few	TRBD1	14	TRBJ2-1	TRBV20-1	SAIRTGGAGKNEQF
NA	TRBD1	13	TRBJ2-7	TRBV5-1	ASSWGPGTGNEQY
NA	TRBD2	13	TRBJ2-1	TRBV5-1	ASGFGTSGRPEQF
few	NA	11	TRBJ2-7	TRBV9	ASSGSHWDEQY
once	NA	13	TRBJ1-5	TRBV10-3	AISEGEYSNQPQH
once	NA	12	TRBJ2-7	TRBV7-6	ASSTPGFGETLY
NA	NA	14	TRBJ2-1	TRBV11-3	ASSPDRSSSYNEQF
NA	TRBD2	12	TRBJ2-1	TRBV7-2	ASRASGLSDEQF
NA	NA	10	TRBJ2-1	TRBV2	ASSEYTNEQF
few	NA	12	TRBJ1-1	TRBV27	ASSPGEGSTEAF
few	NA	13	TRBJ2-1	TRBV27	ASSQKSPSYNEQF
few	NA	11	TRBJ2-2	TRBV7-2	ASSLRGQQAGF
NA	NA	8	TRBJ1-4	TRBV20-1	SALDEELF
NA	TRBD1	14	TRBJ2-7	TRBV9	ASSKGQGSISYEQY
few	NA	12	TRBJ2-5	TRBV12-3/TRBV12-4	ASSSIGGGETQY
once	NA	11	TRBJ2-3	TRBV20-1	SASVPAVNTQY
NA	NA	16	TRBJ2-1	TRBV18	ASSPRLGPGATYNEQF
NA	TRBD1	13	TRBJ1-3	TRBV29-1	SVSGAGGSGNTIY
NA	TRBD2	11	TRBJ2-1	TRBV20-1	SAGSGRRYEQF
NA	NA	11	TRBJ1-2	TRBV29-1	SVEDWGGNDYT
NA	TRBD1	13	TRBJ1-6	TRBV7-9	ASTQGATYNSPLH
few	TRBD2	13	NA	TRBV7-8	ASSLGGGRADEQY
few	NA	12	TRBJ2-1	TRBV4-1	ASSQEPGWNGQF
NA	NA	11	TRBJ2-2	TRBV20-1	SAERGDTGELF
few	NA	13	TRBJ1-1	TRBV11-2	ASSPLDSGNTEAF
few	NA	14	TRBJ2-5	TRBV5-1	ASSLALTGSQETQY
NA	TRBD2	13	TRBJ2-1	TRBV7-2	ASSFRQAGNNEQF
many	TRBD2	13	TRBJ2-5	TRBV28	ASSILAGDLVTQY